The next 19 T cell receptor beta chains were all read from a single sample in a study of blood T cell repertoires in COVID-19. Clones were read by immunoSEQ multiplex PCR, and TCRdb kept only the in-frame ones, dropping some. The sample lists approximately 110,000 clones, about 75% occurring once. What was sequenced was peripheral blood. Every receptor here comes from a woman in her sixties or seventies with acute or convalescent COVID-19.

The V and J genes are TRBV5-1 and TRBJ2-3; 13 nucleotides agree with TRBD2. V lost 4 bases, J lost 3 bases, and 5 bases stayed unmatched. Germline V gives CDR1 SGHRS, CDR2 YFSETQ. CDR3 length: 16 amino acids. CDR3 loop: CASSLPGLAGTDTQYF. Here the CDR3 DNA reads TGCGCCAGCAGCCTACCGGGACTAGCGGGGACAGATACGCAGTATTTT.

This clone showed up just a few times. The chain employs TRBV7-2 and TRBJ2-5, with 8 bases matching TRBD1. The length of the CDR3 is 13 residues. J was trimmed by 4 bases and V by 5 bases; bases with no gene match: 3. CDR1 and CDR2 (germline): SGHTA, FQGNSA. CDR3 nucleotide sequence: TGTGCCAGCAGCGTGGGACAGGCAGAGACCCAGTACTTC. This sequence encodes CASSVGQAETQYF.

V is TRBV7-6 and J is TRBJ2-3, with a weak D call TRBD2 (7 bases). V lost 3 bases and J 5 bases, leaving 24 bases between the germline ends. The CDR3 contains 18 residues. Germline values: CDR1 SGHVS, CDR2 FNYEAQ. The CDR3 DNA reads TGTGCCAGCAGCTTGAGGGGGGGGATCCATCCCCCAGGAGATACGCAGTATTTT. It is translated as CASSLRGGIHPPGDTQYF. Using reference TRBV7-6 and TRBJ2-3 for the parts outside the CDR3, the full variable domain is GAGVSQSPRYKVTKRGQDVALRCDPISGHVSLYWYRQALGQGPEFLTYFNYEAQQDKSGLPNDRFSAERPEGSISTLTIQRTEQRDSAMYRCASSLRGGIHPPGDTQYFGPGTRLTVL.

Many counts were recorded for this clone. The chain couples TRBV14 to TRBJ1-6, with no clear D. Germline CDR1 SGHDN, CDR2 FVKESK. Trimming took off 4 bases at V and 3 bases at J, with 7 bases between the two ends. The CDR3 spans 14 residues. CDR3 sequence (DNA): TGTGCCAGCAGCCTTCAGATCTATAATTCACCCCTCCACTTT. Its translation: CASSLQIYNSPLHF.

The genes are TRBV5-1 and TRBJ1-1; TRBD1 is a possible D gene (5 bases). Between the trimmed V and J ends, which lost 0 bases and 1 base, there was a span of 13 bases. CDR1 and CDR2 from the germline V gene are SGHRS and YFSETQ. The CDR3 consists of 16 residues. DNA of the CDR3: TGCGCCAGCAGCTTGGCCCTGGGCAGGGCGAACACTGAAGCTTTCTTT. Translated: CASSLALGRANTEAFF.

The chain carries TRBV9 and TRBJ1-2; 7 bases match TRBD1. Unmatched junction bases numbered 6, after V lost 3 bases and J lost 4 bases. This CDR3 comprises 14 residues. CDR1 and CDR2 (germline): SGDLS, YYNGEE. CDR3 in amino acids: CASSATGAAYGYTF. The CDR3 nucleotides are TGTGCCAGCAGCGCCACAGGGGCGGCCTATGGCTACACCTTC.

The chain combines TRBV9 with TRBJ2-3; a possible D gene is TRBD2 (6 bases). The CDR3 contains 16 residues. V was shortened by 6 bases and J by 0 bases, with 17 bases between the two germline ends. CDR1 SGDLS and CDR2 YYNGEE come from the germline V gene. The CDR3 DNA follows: TGTGCCAGCACCAAAGGGGAGGTCAGGAGCACAGATACGCAGTATTTT. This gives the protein CASTKGEVRSTDTQYF.

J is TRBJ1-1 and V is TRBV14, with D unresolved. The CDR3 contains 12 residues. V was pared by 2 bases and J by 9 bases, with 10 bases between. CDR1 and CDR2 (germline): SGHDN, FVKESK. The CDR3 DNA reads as TGTGCCAGCAGCCAAACCCGAACTCAAGCTTTCTTT. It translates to CASSQTRTQAFF.

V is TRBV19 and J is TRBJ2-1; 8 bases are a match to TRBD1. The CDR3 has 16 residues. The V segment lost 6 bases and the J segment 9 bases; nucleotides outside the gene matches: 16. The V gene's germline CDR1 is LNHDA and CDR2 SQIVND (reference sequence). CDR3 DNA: TGTGCCAGTAGGATGGGTGGACAGGGTAGATCCAGTGAGCAGTTCTTC. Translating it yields CASRMGGQGRSSEQFF.

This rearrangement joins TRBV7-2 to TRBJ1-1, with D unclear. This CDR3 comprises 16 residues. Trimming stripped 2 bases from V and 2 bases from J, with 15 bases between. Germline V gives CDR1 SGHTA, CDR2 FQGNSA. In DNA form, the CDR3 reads TGTGCCAGCAGCTTAAGGTCAACGAGGGCCAACACTGAAGCTTTCTTT. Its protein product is CASSLRSTRANTEAFF.

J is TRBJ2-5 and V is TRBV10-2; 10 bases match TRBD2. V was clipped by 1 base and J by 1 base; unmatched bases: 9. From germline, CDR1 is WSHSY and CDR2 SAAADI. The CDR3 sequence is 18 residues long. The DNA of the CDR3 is TGCGCCAGCAGTGAGTTCCTAGCGGGGGCCATGTCCCAAGAGACCCAGTACTTC. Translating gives CASSEFLAGAMSQETQYF.

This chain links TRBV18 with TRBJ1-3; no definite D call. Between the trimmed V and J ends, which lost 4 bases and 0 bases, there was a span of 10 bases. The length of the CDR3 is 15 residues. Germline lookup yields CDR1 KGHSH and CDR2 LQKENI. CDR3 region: CASSLPGSSGNTIYF. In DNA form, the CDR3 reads TGTGCCAGCTCACTCCCGGGGAGCTCTGGAAACACCATATATTTT. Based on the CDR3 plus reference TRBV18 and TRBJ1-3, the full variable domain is NAGVMQNPRHLVRRRGQEARLRCSPMKGHSHVYWYRQLPEEGLKFMVYLQKENIIDESGMPKERFSAEFPKEGPSILRIQQVVRGDSAAYFCASSLPGSSGNTIYFGEGSWLTVV.

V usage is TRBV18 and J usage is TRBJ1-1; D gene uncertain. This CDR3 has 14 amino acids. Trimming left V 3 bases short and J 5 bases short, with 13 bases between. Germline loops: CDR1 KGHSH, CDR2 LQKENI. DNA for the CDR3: TGTGCCAGCTCACCCGGGCAACGGGGTACTGAAGCTTTCTTT. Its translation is CASSPGQRGTEAFF.

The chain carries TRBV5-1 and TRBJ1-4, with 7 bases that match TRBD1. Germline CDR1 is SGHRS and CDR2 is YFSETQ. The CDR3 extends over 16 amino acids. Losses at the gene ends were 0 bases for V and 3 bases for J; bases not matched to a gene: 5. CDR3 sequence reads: CASSLDPGQPNEKLFF. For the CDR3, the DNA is TGCGCCAGCAGCTTGGACCCGGGACAGCCTAATGAAAAACTGTTTTTT.

This chain's CDR3 is CASSSGQETQYF. For the CDR3, the DNA is TGCGCCAGCAGCTCGGGCCAAGAGACCCAGTACTTC. The chain has TRBV5-1 and TRBJ2-5, with D unresolved. Trimming took off 3 bases at V and 1 base at J, with 4 bases between the two ends. This CDR3 contains 12 residues. Germline V gene sequence: CDR1 SGHRS, CDR2 YFSETQ.

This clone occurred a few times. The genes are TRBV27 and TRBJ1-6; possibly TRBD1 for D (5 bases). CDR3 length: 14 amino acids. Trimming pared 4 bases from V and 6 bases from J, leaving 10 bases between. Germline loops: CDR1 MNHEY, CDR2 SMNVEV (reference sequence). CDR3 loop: CASSYQGTNSPLHF. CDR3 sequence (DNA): TGTGCCAGCAGTTACCAGGGTACTAATTCACCCCTCCACTTT.

The CDR3 DNA reads TGTGCCAGCAGCTTAGGGACAGGGGGTCTCGAGCAGTACTTC. Translated: CASSLGTGGLEQYF. The rearrangement links TRBV11-2 to TRBJ2-7; TRBD1 agrees at 10 bases. Germline-derived CDR1 and CDR2 are SGHAT and FQNNGV. The CDR3 sequence is 14 residues long. V lost 1 base and J lost 6; bases outside the gene matches: 3.

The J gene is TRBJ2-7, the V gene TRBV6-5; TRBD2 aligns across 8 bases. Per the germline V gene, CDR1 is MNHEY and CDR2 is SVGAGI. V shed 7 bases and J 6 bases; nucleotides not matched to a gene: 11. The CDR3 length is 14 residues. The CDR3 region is CASTKAGVTGEQYF. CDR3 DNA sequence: TGTGCCAGCACCAAAGCGGGGGTAACCGGCGAGCAGTACTTC.

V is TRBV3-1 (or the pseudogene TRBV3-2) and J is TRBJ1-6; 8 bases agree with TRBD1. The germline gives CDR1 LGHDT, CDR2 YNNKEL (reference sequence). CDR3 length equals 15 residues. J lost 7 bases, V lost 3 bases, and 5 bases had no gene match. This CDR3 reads CASSQSTGVNSPLHF. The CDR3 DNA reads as TGTGCCAGCAGCCAGTCGACAGGGGTAAATTCACCCCTCCACTTT.